This is a list of T cell receptor beta chains from one sample in a study of T cell responses to AZD1222 COVID-19 vaccine. Method: immunoSEQ multiplex PCR; TCRdb's copy keeps in-frame clones and lacks some. The sample lists some 180,000 clones; approximately 92% were seen once. The source material was peripheral blood, sampled 28 days after the second dose of the MenACWY control vaccine. The receptors derive from an adult who received the MenACWY meningococcal vaccine as a control. Each CDR3 is given with its conserved first and last residue. The D gene is left open where the match is weak. Expanded clones get a size class; other rows say once, few or many, or leave the size out.

cdr3_aa: CASSHRASNYGYTF
cdr3_nt: TGTGCCAGCAGCCATCGGGCCTCTAACTATGGCTACACCTTC
v_call: TRBV7-9
clone_size: NA
j_call: TRBJ1-2
d_call: NA
cdr3_length: 14

cdr3_aa: CASGDRGLGYTF
cdr3_nt: TGTGCCAGCGGGGACAGGGGGCTCGGCTACACCTTC
v_call: TRBV28
clone_size: NA
j_call: TRBJ1-2
d_call: TRBD1
cdr3_length: 12

cdr3_aa: CASSLVRADQETQYF
cdr3_nt: TGTGCCAGCAGCTTAGTCCGGGCCGACCAAGAGACCCAGTACTTC
v_call: TRBV11-3
clone_size: NA
j_call: TRBJ2-5
d_call: NA
cdr3_length: 15

cdr3_aa: CASSSRHAEDYGYTF
cdr3_nt: TGTGCCAGTAGTTCCAGACATGCGGAGGACTATGGCTACACCTTC
v_call: TRBV19
clone_size: NA
j_call: TRBJ1-2
d_call: NA
cdr3_length: 15

cdr3_aa: CASSLAQGSGNTIYF
cdr3_nt: TGTGCTAGCAGCTTAGCTCAGGGATCTGGAAACACCATATATTTT
v_call: TRBV7-7
clone_size: NA
j_call: TRBJ1-3
d_call: NA
cdr3_length: 15

cdr3_aa: CASSFARTGGLGYTF
cdr3_nt: TGTGCCAGCAGCTTTGCCCGGACAGGGGGTTTGGGCTACACCTTC
v_call: TRBV11-1
clone_size: NA
j_call: TRBJ1-2
d_call: TRBD1
cdr3_length: 15

cdr3_aa: CASSRSSGINHEQYF
cdr3_nt: TGCGCCAGCAGCCGATCTAGCGGGATCAACCACGAGCAGTACTTC
v_call: TRBV5-1
clone_size: NA
j_call: TRBJ2-7
d_call: TRBD2
cdr3_length: 15

cdr3_aa: CASIRGPNTEAFF
cdr3_nt: TGTGCCAGCATTCGCGGACCGAACACTGAAGCTTTCTTT
v_call: TRBV6-5
clone_size: NA
j_call: TRBJ1-1
d_call: NA
cdr3_length: 13

cdr3_aa: CAISVSGLNTEAFF
cdr3_nt: TGTGCCATCAGTGTGTCAGGGTTGAACACTGAAGCTTTCTTT
v_call: TRBV10-3
clone_size: NA
j_call: TRBJ1-1
d_call: NA
cdr3_length: 14

cdr3_aa: CASSISDYNSPLHF
cdr3_nt: TGTGCCAGTAGTATATCGGACTATAATTCACCCCTCCACTTT
v_call: TRBV19
clone_size: NA
j_call: TRBJ1-6
d_call: NA
cdr3_length: 14

cdr3_aa: CASSIGMAGSTEAFF
cdr3_nt: TGTGCCAGTAGTATAGGAATGGCAGGGAGCACTGAAGCTTTCTTT
v_call: TRBV19
clone_size: NA
j_call: TRBJ1-1
d_call: NA
cdr3_length: 15

cdr3_aa: CASSPGTGLTGNQPQHF
cdr3_nt: TGTGCCAGCAGCCCGGGGACAGGCCTAACGGGCAATCAGCCCCAGCATTTT
v_call: TRBV7-9
clone_size: NA
j_call: TRBJ1-5
d_call: TRBD1
cdr3_length: 17

cdr3_aa: CASSLGPGLEDEQYF
cdr3_nt: TGCGCCAGCAGCTTGGGGCCGGGACTAGAGGACGAGCAGTACTTC
v_call: TRBV5-1
clone_size: NA
j_call: TRBJ2-7
d_call: TRBD2
cdr3_length: 15

cdr3_aa: CASSLTAGRGDEQFF
cdr3_nt: TGTGCCAGCAGCCTTACAGCAGGGAGGGGCGATGAGCAGTTCTTC
v_call: TRBV3-1/TRBV3-2
clone_size: NA
j_call: TRBJ2-1
d_call: TRBD2
cdr3_length: 15

cdr3_aa: CASSLTHGQGSTEAFF
cdr3_nt: TGCGCCAGCAGCTTGACCCACGGACAGGGAAGCACTGAAGCTTTCTTT
v_call: TRBV5-1
clone_size: NA
j_call: TRBJ1-1
d_call: TRBD1
cdr3_length: 16

cdr3_aa: CASSPGDRRLMNTEAFF
cdr3_nt: TGTGCCAGCAGCCCAGGGGACAGAAGACTCATGAACACTGAAGCTTTCTTT
v_call: TRBV5-6
clone_size: NA
j_call: TRBJ1-1
d_call: TRBD1
cdr3_length: 17

cdr3_aa: CAWGDLTTNYGYTF
cdr3_nt: TGTGCCTGGGGGGACCTAACTACTAACTATGGCTACACCTTC
v_call: TRBV30
clone_size: NA
j_call: TRBJ1-2
d_call: NA
cdr3_length: 14

cdr3_aa: CAWSVPTAREGRGTGQFF
cdr3_nt: TGTGCCTGGAGTGTCCCTACAGCGCGGGAGGGCCGGGGGACGGGTCAGTTCTTC
v_call: TRBV30
clone_size: NA
j_call: TRBJ2-1
d_call: TRBD2
cdr3_length: 18

cdr3_aa: CATSRDRRRALNYEQYF
cdr3_nt: TGTGCCACCAGCAGAGATCGCAGAAGAGCACTTAACTACGAGCAGTACTTC
v_call: TRBV15
clone_size: NA
j_call: TRBJ2-7
d_call: NA
cdr3_length: 17

cdr3_aa: CASIYRTSGSYEQYF
cdr3_nt: TGTGCCAGCATATATCGGACTAGCGGATCCTACGAGCAGTACTTC
v_call: TRBV28
clone_size: NA
j_call: TRBJ2-7
d_call: TRBD2
cdr3_length: 15

cdr3_aa: CASNSGTVTGELFF
cdr3_nt: TGCGCCAGCAATTCCGGGACAGTCACCGGGGAGCTGTTTTTT
v_call: TRBV5-1
clone_size: NA
j_call: TRBJ2-2
d_call: TRBD1
cdr3_length: 14

cdr3_aa: CASSSNGLAGVSGEQFF
cdr3_nt: TGTGCCAGTAGTTCAAATGGGCTAGCGGGAGTATCCGGTGAGCAGTTCTTC
v_call: TRBV19
clone_size: NA
j_call: TRBJ2-1
d_call: TRBD2
cdr3_length: 17

cdr3_aa: CASSADDYEQYF
cdr3_nt: TGTGCCAGCAGTGCGGACGATTACGAGCAGTACTTC
v_call: TRBV2
clone_size: NA
j_call: TRBJ2-7
d_call: NA
cdr3_length: 12

cdr3_aa: CASSIGRMGLSGNTIYF
cdr3_nt: TGTGCCAGTAGTATAGGCCGGATGGGACTCTCTGGAAACACCATATATTTT
v_call: TRBV19
clone_size: NA
j_call: TRBJ1-3
d_call: NA
cdr3_length: 17

cdr3_aa: CASSPPGIQETQYF
cdr3_nt: TGTGCCAGCTCACCACCGGGGATCCAAGAGACCCAGTACTTC
v_call: TRBV18
clone_size: once
j_call: TRBJ2-5
d_call: NA
cdr3_length: 14

cdr3_aa: CASSIQGAYEQYF
cdr3_nt: TGTGCCAGCAGCATCCAGGGGGCTTACGAGCAGTACTTC
v_call: TRBV7-2
clone_size: NA
j_call: TRBJ2-7
d_call: TRBD1
cdr3_length: 13

cdr3_aa: CASSLAGVKTDTQYF
cdr3_nt: TGTGCCAGCAGCTTGGCGGGAGTAAAAACAGATACGCAGTATTTT
v_call: TRBV5-4
clone_size: NA
j_call: TRBJ2-3
d_call: NA
cdr3_length: 15

cdr3_aa: CASPGGGQAPHEQYF
cdr3_nt: TGTGCCAGCCCTGGGGGGGGACAGGCCCCTCACGAGCAGTACTTC
v_call: TRBV7-4
clone_size: NA
j_call: TRBJ2-7
d_call: NA
cdr3_length: 15

cdr3_aa: CASSIGNSPLHF
cdr3_nt: TGTGCCAGTAGTATAGGTAATTCACCCCTCCACTTT
v_call: TRBV19
clone_size: NA
j_call: TRBJ1-6
d_call: NA
cdr3_length: 12

cdr3_aa: CASRRRGRDSRYDTQYF
cdr3_nt: TGTGCCAGTCGTAGGCGGGGGCGGGATAGTCGTTACGATACGCAGTATTTT
v_call: TRBV19
clone_size: NA
j_call: TRBJ2-3
d_call: NA
cdr3_length: 17

cdr3_aa: CATSRFSGQADTQYF
cdr3_nt: TGTGCCACCAGCCGGTTTAGCGGACAGGCAGATACGCAGTATTTT
v_call: TRBV24-1
clone_size: NA
j_call: TRBJ2-3
d_call: NA
cdr3_length: 15

cdr3_aa: CSVEGYGGQRTQYF
cdr3_nt: TGCAGCGTTGAAGGTTATGGCGGGCAAAGGACGCAGTATTTT
v_call: TRBV29-1
clone_size: NA
j_call: TRBJ2-3
d_call: NA
cdr3_length: 14

cdr3_aa: CASRRTSGFTGELFF
cdr3_nt: TGCGCCAGCAGGAGGACTAGCGGTTTCACCGGGGAGCTGTTTTTT
v_call: TRBV10-2
clone_size: NA
j_call: TRBJ2-2
d_call: TRBD2
cdr3_length: 15

cdr3_aa: CATSIKGGNTEAFF
cdr3_nt: TGTGCCACCAGCATTAAAGGGGGGAACACTGAAGCTTTCTTT
v_call: TRBV15
clone_size: NA
j_call: TRBJ1-1
d_call: NA
cdr3_length: 14

cdr3_aa: CASSQDGTSLNEQFF
cdr3_nt: TGCGCCAGCAGCCAAGATGGGACTAGCTTGAATGAGCAGTTCTTC
v_call: TRBV4-1
clone_size: once
j_call: TRBJ2-1
d_call: TRBD2
cdr3_length: 15

cdr3_aa: CASSSPRGRVSYNEQFF
cdr3_nt: TGTGCCAGCAGTTCCCCTCGGGGCAGGGTGTCCTACAATGAGCAGTTCTTC
v_call: TRBV28
clone_size: NA
j_call: TRBJ2-1
d_call: NA
cdr3_length: 17

cdr3_aa: CASSLNPGWNSPLHF
cdr3_nt: TGTGCCAGCAGCTTAAACCCAGGGTGGAATTCACCCCTCCACTTT
v_call: TRBV7-3
clone_size: NA
j_call: TRBJ1-6
d_call: NA
cdr3_length: 15

cdr3_aa: CASSLEYSPLHF
cdr3_nt: TGTGCCAGCAGCTTAGAATATTCACCCCTCCACTTT
v_call: TRBV11-3
clone_size: NA
j_call: TRBJ1-6
d_call: NA
cdr3_length: 12

cdr3_aa: CASSFRTASEAFF
cdr3_nt: TGTGCCAGCAGCTTCCGGACAGCGAGTGAAGCTTTCTTT
v_call: TRBV7-3
clone_size: NA
j_call: TRBJ1-1
d_call: NA
cdr3_length: 13

cdr3_aa: CASSMGQGYNNEQFF
cdr3_nt: TGTGCCAGCAGCATGGGACAGGGCTACAACAATGAGCAGTTCTTC
v_call: TRBV11-3
clone_size: NA
j_call: TRBJ2-1
d_call: TRBD1
cdr3_length: 15

cdr3_aa: CASSSQGRGTEAFF
cdr3_nt: TGTGCCAGCAGCTCCCAGGGGAGGGGAACTGAAGCTTTCTTT
v_call: TRBV5-4
clone_size: NA
j_call: TRBJ1-1
d_call: NA
cdr3_length: 14

cdr3_aa: CASSLATGVGEKLFF
cdr3_nt: TGCGCCAGCAGCTTGGCCACGGGCGTGGGGGAAAAACTGTTTTTT
v_call: TRBV5-1
clone_size: NA
j_call: TRBJ1-4
d_call: NA
cdr3_length: 15